Each of the 5 T cell receptor beta chains below was sequenced from the same sample in a study of cytotoxic CD8 clonotypes in ibrutinib-treated CLL. Only in-frame clones appear in the TCRdb table, and some are missing; sequencing was by immunoSEQ multiplex PCR. The sample shows fewer than 75,000 clones, approximately 71% of them seen only once. The specimen comprised PBMCs, sampled after 12 months of ibrutinib treatment. The receptors derive from a human donor with chronic lymphocytic leukemia.

CDR3: CASSMDRGRETQYF. As DNA, the CDR3 is TGTGCCAGCAGTATGGACAGGGGGCGTGAGACCCAGTACTTC. The J gene is TRBJ2-5, the V gene TRBV5-4, with TRBD1 matching 11 bases. The CDR3 consists of 14 residues. After removal of 5 bases from V and 5 bases from J, the junction contained 5 bases not matched to a gene. The germline gives CDR1 SGHNT, CDR2 YYREEE (reference sequence).

V and J are TRBV9 and TRBJ1-1; D perhaps matches TRBD1 (5 bases). Trimming took 0 bases from V and 1 from J, leaving 13 bases between them. CDR3 length: 16 residues. Germline-derived CDR1 and CDR2 are SGDLS and YYNGEE. CDR3 nucleotide sequence: TGTGCCAGCAGCGTAGTGACGGGGCGCGGGAACACTGAAGCTTTCTTT. This encodes CASSVVTGRGNTEAFF.

The rearrangement joins TRBV5-4 to TRBJ1-3; D unclear. V lost 8 bases, J lost 3 bases, and 18 bases lay in between. Germline assignment: CDR1 SGHNT and CDR2 YYREEE (reference sequence). The CDR3 is 15 residues long. The CDR3 region is CARPSKDRGGNTIYF. CDR3 nucleotide sequence: TGTGCCAGACCCAGCAAGGACCGAGGTGGAAACACCATATATTTT.

This chain uses TRBV21-1 with TRBJ2-7; the D call in the table, TRBD1, was not verified against the DNA. TRBV21-1 is marked as a pseudogene. The CDR3 is 19 residues long. CDR3 bases: TGTGCCAGCAGCAAAGGACCGGGACAGGGGATGTCCCTCGGGTACGAGCAGTACTTC. This translates into CASSKGPGQGMSLGYEQYF.

The V call is TRBV5-4, the J call TRBJ2-5; a possible D gene is TRBD1 (5 bases). The CDR3 length is 14 residues. Per germline, CDR1 SGHNT and CDR2 YYREEE (reference sequence). Trimming removed 0 bases from V and 2 bases from J, with 8 bases in between. DNA of the CDR3: TGTGCCAGCAGCTTGGGTCGGACACAAGAGACCCAGTACTTC. Its translation is CASSLGRTQETQYF. Supplemented by reference TRBV5-4 and TRBJ2-5, the full variable domain reads ETGVTQSPTHLIKTRGQQVTLRCSSQSGHNTVSWYQQALGQGPQFIFQYYREEENGRGNFPPRFSGLQFPNYSSELNVNALELDDSALYLCASSLGRTQETQYFGPGTRLLVL.